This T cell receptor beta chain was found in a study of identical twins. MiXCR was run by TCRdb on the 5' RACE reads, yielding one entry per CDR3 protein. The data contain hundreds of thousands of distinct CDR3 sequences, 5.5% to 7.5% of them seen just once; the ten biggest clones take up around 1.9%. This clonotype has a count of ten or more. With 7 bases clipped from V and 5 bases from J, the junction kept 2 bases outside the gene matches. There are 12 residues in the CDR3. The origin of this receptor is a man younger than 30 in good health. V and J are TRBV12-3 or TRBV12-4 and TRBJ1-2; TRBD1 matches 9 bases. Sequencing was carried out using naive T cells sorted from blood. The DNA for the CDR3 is TGTGCCAGCACCGGGACAGGGTATGGCTACACCTTC. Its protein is CASTGTGYGYTF.